This T cell receptor beta chain was sequenced for a study of cytomegalovirus exposure and HLA in healthy donors (dated by TCRdb to the late 2010s). Turning to the overall study: An earlier analysis of 550 to 700 of the donors reported approximately 300 Gb of sequence data and 117 million unique TCR beta sequences from approximately 180 million T cells. A later genetic analysis took genome-wide SNP genotypes for about three fifths of the roughly 670 donors and used that subset as a discovery cohort. Along with the roughly 700-subject first cohort, a separate validation cohort of 120 different subjects was used. To predict cytomegalovirus infection status, the study brought together high-throughput TCR immunosequencing, statistical association of individual TCRs with disease status, and machine learning. In an earlier analysis of a few hundred of the donors, high-throughput TCR beta sequencing was used to judge whether each TCR beta V gene segment behaved as functional or pseudogenic. Typing coverage varied by locus: roughly 629-640 donors for A, B, C, DRB1 and DQB1; roughly 560 for DQA1; more than 600 for DPA1; roughly 450 for DPB1. Rather than using new phenotypic data, the later analysis identified candidate immune exposures from TCR beta sequences and from how often those sequences occurred across donors. The genetic ancestry cluster associated with self-reported Caucasian donors included roughly four fifths of the roughly 390 genotyped donors. Both class I and class II loci were covered by HLA typing, at four-digit resolution. Among roughly 400 genotyped donors of the cohort, an average of around 240,000 unique TCR beta nucleotide sequences were sequenced per donor, about a sixth of them non-productive. To study patterns of TCR occurrence, a later analysis re-analyzed previously published TCR beta repertoires from around 660 donors and added high-resolution HLA genotyping. The T cell repertoires of some 700 subjects were profiled by immunosequencing and related to cytomegalovirus serostatus. Donor age, sex, ethnicity and CMV serostatus were collected together with the repertoire data. The study aimed to test whether cataloging public T cell receptors could reveal signatures of past pathogen exposure. Every discovery cohort repertoire had been produced on one sequencing platform. An early release that covered some 640 HLA-typed donors contained about 290 gigabases of sequencing data and about 84 million unique TCR sequences. Several DR-DQ haplotypes were treated as single units for association and clustering because of strong linkage in the cohort.

Counted from cysteine to phenylalanine, this CDR3 has 16 amino acids. The retained sequence is limited to the CDR3, 48 bases, with the frame set at the first base. The germline V end is reduced by 5 bases and the J end by 6 bases; junction bases left unmatched: 16. The germline V gene encodes CDR1 SQVTM and CDR2 ANQGSEA. The method was the immunoSEQ multiplex PCR assay. For the multiplex PCR, a mixture combining 60 forward primers for TCR Vbeta segments and 13 reverse primers for TCR Jbeta segments was used. The CDR3 region of rearranged TCR beta genes was amplified from genomic DNA by a multiplex PCR assay. On the Illumina HiSeq System, the amplified TCR beta libraries were sequenced as 87-base-pair reads. The authors' pipeline ran thus. Across the 600 to 700 repertoires, a later analysis counted some 80 million unique TCR beta chains, approximately 10 million of which were shared by at least two donors. A nearest-neighbor algorithm error-corrected the raw reads and collapsed the reads into unique sequences, merging closely related sequences to remove PCR and sequencing errors. V, D and J gene segments were assigned by aligning CDR3 sequences to IMGT reference sequences. Each retained sequence needed at least a six-nucleotide match to both a V gene segment and a J gene segment. A rearrangement was called productive if the CDR3 had no stop codons and remained in frame with V and J, and every other rearrangement was called non-productive. Following IMGT convention, CDR3 was defined as the stretch from the second conserved V-encoded cysteine to the conserved J-encoded phenylalanine. In an earlier analysis of more than 550 of the donors, sequences lacking an unambiguous match to a single V gene segment were excluded. An earlier analysis of fewer than 650 of the donors classified V segments as functional when productive rearrangements were above 56.7% and as segregating when the standard deviation between donors was above 5%. To diagnose cytomegalovirus status from the catalog of TCR beta chain sequences, a statistical classification framework was built. A later analysis assigned V and J genes by comparing TCR nucleotide sequences with IMGT/GENE-DB human TR gene sequences. In a later analysis, CDR3 sequences and most-parsimonious VDJ recombination scenarios were assigned using the TCRdist pipeline. In a later analysis, each TCR beta chain was defined by its CDR3 amino acid sequence together with its V-gene family, and reads without a unique V-gene family were excluded. In a later analysis, 500 to 700 highly shared, low-generation-probability nucleotide sequences were removed to address suspected cross-contamination and a sequencing artifact. In a later analysis, a clonal expansion index was calculated for each public chain from normalized within-repertoire ranks of inferred template counts. A later analysis computed generation probabilities with a VDJ recombination model fitted to out-of-frame rearrangements, and checked the results against IGoR. Hypergeometric tests were used in a later analysis to score TCR-TCR, TCR-HLA and TCR-CMV co-occurrence, with a repertoire-size bias correction applied to the TCR pairs. To estimate false discovery rates, a later analysis permuted the HLA or CMV assignments 20 times. In a later analysis, co-occurring TCRs were grouped using DBSCAN, and TCRdist sequence similarity was added for clustering within HLA-allele-positive subsets. Repertoires with fewer than 30,000 or more than 120,000 public chains, plus five repertoires with anomalous nucleotide sharing, were excluded from co-occurrence clustering. TCRdb obtained this table from immuneACCESS and retained in-frame rearrangements with V and J assigned. These tables miss some clones; where compared with another copy, unresolved V genes account for less than half of the shortfall, and the remainder is unexplained. The V and J calls and the clone size are those of that table, but D and trimming were determined from the DNA. The sample table records about 160,000 clones; roughly 85% of these occur just once. 0.8% to 1% of the sample is held by the ten biggest clonotypes.

Overall results and qualifications from the work: A later analysis found that TCR association rates varied across HLA loci, with DRB1 alleles showing the most associated TCRs and HLA-C alleles the fewest. The presence/absence analyses assumed that sequencing depth was roughly uniform across donors, and that assumption may not be true. The study gave a list of 150 to 200 TCR beta chains associated with cytomegalovirus. In an earlier analysis of approximately 590 of the donors, most TCR beta V segments were observed in productive rearrangements about 90% or about 30% of the time, broadly matching IMGT annotations. In vitro tests confirmed that a few of the cytomegalovirus-associated TCR beta chains recognize cytomegalovirus antigens. A further reported finding was that TCR beta sequences accurately predicted the HLA-A and HLA-B alleles for most subjects in the first cohort. The earlier analysis of approximately 540 of the donors excluded about 16 rarely observed V segments, including chromosome 9 orphons, because counts were too low. Because some donors lacked HLA typing at each locus, the association tests relied only on the typed subset. A later genetic analysis reported fewer N-insertions in productive TCRs among donors in an Asian-associated ancestry cluster than the roughly 640-donor mean. In a later genetic analysis, a missense DCLRE1C variant was associated with V-gene and J-gene trimming of TCR beta chains, and the association was replicated in an independent cohort. A cluster of highly shared sequence variants was judged likely to represent a technical artifact of the sequencing pipeline. Linkage disequilibrium might explain the correlated functional status among segregating V segments, but an unknown experimental factor could not be ruled out. Because the 87-base-pair reads could not distinguish some IMGT-functional V segments, including TRBV6-2 and TRBV6-3, those segments were excluded. For the cohort, immune exposure information was limited to CMV serostatus. Cytomegalovirus status was reported to be diagnosed by the classifier with high specificity and sensitivity in both the original and validation cohorts. Several of the top co-occurrence clusters appeared to be linked to parvovirus B19, influenza, CMV and Epstein-Barr virus, according to a later analysis. While some public TCRs were present in many individuals, most TCR sequences turned up only very rarely across donors. When HLA alleles, especially DR and DQ, strongly co-occurred, TCR associations were difficult to assign to individual alleles. The authors suggested that the approach could potentially be generalized to other disease states and immunological phenotypes. In a later analysis, HLA-associated TCR beta chains showed more clonal expansion and lower generation probabilities than non-associated chains that were equally common. Most CMV-associated TCR beta chains appeared to be HLA-restricted in a later analysis, and the HLA associations seemed to be driven largely by CMV exposure. At a false discovery rate of 0.05, a later analysis linked under 20,000 TCR beta sequences to specific HLA alleles. The cohort was sequenced for TCR beta chains only, and without alpha or paired-chain data the features that could be detected were limited.

Regarding this clone: Its antigen target is currently unknown. Base quality data are lacking; no much larger clone is found one base away.

The cohort consisted of some 730 healthy bone marrow donors. At the time of sampling, every cohort member was nominally healthy, though immune exposures that went unrecorded were likely present. The donor tested CMV seronegative and was one of the 352 seronegative cohort members. A peripheral blood sample was provided by each donor, and peripheral blood mononuclear cells were used for TCR beta sequencing. The Qiagen DNeasy Blood Extraction Kit was used to extract genomic DNA from the blood cell samples. The chain joins TRBV29-1 to TRBJ2-5, with TRBD1 identical over 9 junction bases. The source is a woman under 40 in good health and CMV-seronegative. Sequenced input: PBMCs. The encoded CDR3 is CSVRKMGDRVGQTQYF. The bases are TGCAGCGTTCGAAAGATGGGGGACAGGGTTGGGCAGACCCAGTACTTC.